This entry features one T cell receptor (beta chain) sequence. Its specificity is not known. Buffy coats from healthy donors yielded the PBMC. This record belongs to a study of human CD8 memory T cell subsets. UMI-labeled 5' RACE yielded the TCR beta libraries. Original analysis: Clonotype content per TCR beta library ranged between roughly 2,900 and 20,000 functional CDR3 beta clonotypes. From its re-call of the 5' RACE reads, TCRdb lists each CDR3 protein once, without DNA. TCRdb, rather than the study authors, made the V and J calls. This repertoire comprises about 18,000 distinct CDR3 sequences; its ten largest clones make up 5.4%. This CDR3 region has 13 residues. Notes on the study in general: From the Chao1 estimates, stem-like memory T cells appeared to be more diverse than precursor exhausted T cells. Stem-like memory and precursor exhausted T cells were similarly highly diverse; effector memory cells were not.

The chain employs TRBV12-3 or TRBV12-4 and TRBJ1-2; the D gene TCRdb calls, TRBD1, cannot be checked with no DNA. This TCR derives from a human donor in good health. Sequencing input: CD8+ T cells from PBMCs. Here the CDR3 reads CASSLALRDGYTF.